Here is one T cell receptor (beta chain) with its context. This clone has a handful of counts. The antigen this receptor binds is unknown. No base quality information exists; no much larger clone differs at one position. The data belong to a study of blood T cell repertoires in COVID-19 (TCRdb year 2020). Regarding the research as a whole: The collaborator samples originated in the United States, Italy and Spain and spanned the acute and convalescent phases of COVID-19. The prospective study material was composed of cDNA or gDNA derived from T cells, B-cell-depleted T cells, or PBMCs. The repertoires were made available in a free public database intended to serve as a resource for research on the immune response to SARS-CoV-2. Samples came from the ongoing ImmuneRACE study (first 160 participants) plus 1,254 subjects from 6 global collaborators. Where HLA class I and class II types were available, the types were taken from metadata supplied by the sample provider, not from assay-based typing. The sample metadata nearly always contained a de-identified subject ID, COVID-19 status, age in years and sex. The dataset comprised deeply sampled blood TCRbeta repertoires from subjects exposed to, actively infected with, or recovered from COVID-19. Results and caveats for the whole study, not just this receptor: The amount of clinical and demographic metadata varied by source and participant and was provided uncurated.

Each collaborating institution followed its own protocols to collect whole blood in K2EDTA tubes. For TCRbeta analysis, collaborators shipped samples as frozen whole blood, isolated PBMCs, or DNA extracted from either of those sample types. V has 1 base trimmed and J has 3 bases trimmed; junction bases matching no gene number 3. The germline V gene (reference sequence) yields SGHAT for CDR1 and FQDESV for CDR2. The CDR3 starts with the cysteine, ends with the phenylalanine, and has 14 residues. The DNA shown is the 42-base CDR3, in frame from base 1. TCRbeta CDR3 regions were amplified from genomic DNA by means of the immunoSEQ Assay, a bias-controlled multiplex PCR. The source study handled its data this way. Nucleated cell counts per sample were estimated from amplification of reference gene primers within the assay. To quantify the absolute abundance of each unique TCRbeta CDR3 rearrangement, sequence reads were collapsed and filtered. For each sample, productive Simpson clonality was calculated as the square root of Simpson's diversity index over productive rearrangements. TCRdb limited this immuneACCESS table to in-frame rearrangements with V and J called. A share of clones is missing; checked studies link under half to unresolved V genes, and the rest is unexplained. The D gene and trimming were derived from the DNA, and the V and J assignments and clone size from that table. A total of under 200,000 clones appear in this sample, 87% of them only once. The ten largest clonotypes hold roughly 21% of the sample.

The sequence was collected from a man in his fifties or sixties with active or convalescent COVID-19. The rearranged chain carries TRBV11-1 and TRBJ2-7; a stretch of 7 junction bases matches TRBD2. Sequences were obtained from peripheral blood. The bases read TGTGCCAGCAGCTTAGGTCTAGCGGTCTACGAGCAGTACTTC. Its translation is CASSLGLAVYEQYF.